Listed here are 26 T cell receptor beta chains from one sample, sequenced in a study of T cells in Graves' hyperthyroidism and ophthalmopathy (dated by TCRdb to the late 2010s). The library relied on multiplex PCR. The sequencing machine was an Illumina HiSeq 2000. TCR beta CDR3 regions were amplified from RNA transcripts. For the first round of RT-PCR on the TCR CDR3, the HTBI primer set was used together with the Qiagen OneStep RT-PCR kit. TCRdb reanalyzed the raw reads on its own, using fastp at Q25 for trimming and MiXCR for clone calling, and kept in-frame beta chains. Every distinct CDR3 protein forms one entry, paired with its most common genes and DNA. The sample yields around 540,000 distinct CDR3 sequences; 46% were counted once. The ten largest make up 6.5% to 9% of the sample. Source material: peripheral blood or thyroid tissue (not recorded which). These receptor sequences come from a young woman with Graves' hyperthyroidism. Donor details come from another sample of the same person, matched by shared clones.

The genes are TRBV7-2 and TRBJ2-5; tentative D call: TRBD2 (6 bases). This CDR3 spans 16 amino acids. Germline assignment: CDR1 SGHTA and CDR2 FQGNSA. V shed 1 base and J shed 5 bases, with 17 bases lying between them. The CDR3 region is CASSLGGGPRSETQYF. As DNA, the CDR3 is TGTGCCAGCAGCTTAGGGGGAGGTCCCCGGAGTGAGACCCAGTACTTC. Supplemented by reference TRBV7-2 and TRBJ2-5, the full variable domain reads GAGVSQSPSNKVTEKGKDVELRCDPISGHTALYWYRQSLGQGLEFLIYFQGNSAPDKSGLPSDRFSAERTGGSVSTLTIQRTQQEDSAVYLCASSLGGGPRSETQYFGPGTRLLVL.

CDR3 loop: CASSQLPYTEAFF. For the CDR3, the DNA is TGTGCCAGCAGCCAATTACCCTACACTGAAGCTTTCTTT. This rearrangement joins TRBV7-3 to TRBJ1-1; D remains ambiguous. The germline CDR1 and CDR2 sequences are SGHTA and FQGTGA. The CDR3 runs to 13 residues. With 5 bases removed from V and 3 bases from J, the gap between germline ends came to 10 bases. The variable domain in full, completed from reference TRBV7-3 and TRBJ1-1, reads GAGVSQTPSNKVTEKGKYVELRCDPISGHTALYWYRQSLGQGPEFLIYFQGTGAADDSGLPNDRFFAVRPEGSVSTLKIQRTERGDSAVYLCASSQLPYTEAFFGQGTRLTVV.

A few counts support this clonotype. One end of the junction varies from germline; a read error may be responsible. This chain connects TRBV10-3 to TRBJ2-2; TRBD2 agrees at 12 bases. The V gene's germline CDR1 is ENHRY and CDR2 SYGVKD. The CDR3 runs 14 residues. DNA for the CDR3: TGTGCCAGCAGTGGGACTAGCGGGCTTGTGGAGCTGTTTTTT. Protein product: CASSGTSGLVELFF.

This clonotype has a count of ten or more. This chain joins TRBV29-1 and TRBJ2-7; D is perhaps TRBD1 (7 bases). The CDR3 spans 15 residues. Germline lookup yields CDR1 SQVTM and CDR2 ANQGSEA. V dropped 1 base and J dropped 5 bases, with 18 bases sitting between them. The CDR3 reads CSVEAVGGGENEQYF. CDR3 DNA: TGCAGCGTTGAAGCTGTCGGAGGGGGCGAGAACGAGCAGTACTTC.

The rearrangement joins TRBV29-1 to TRBJ2-7; 9 nucleotides agree with TRBD1. V was pared by 7 bases and J by 3 bases, with 4 bases of the junction left unmatched. The CDR3 sequence is 12 residues long. Germline V gives CDR1 SQVTM, CDR2 ANQGSEA. CDR3: CSARDRDYEQYF. In DNA, the CDR3 is TGCAGCGCCCGGGACAGGGACTACGAGCAGTACTTC.

A word on this clonotype: A read error may produce the germline difference seen at one junction end. V and J are TRBV7-9 and TRBJ1-6, with 7 bases matching TRBD1. CDR1 and CDR2 (germline): SEHNR, FQNEAQ (reference sequence). This CDR3 contains 15 residues. Written as DNA, the CDR3 is TGCGCCAGCAGCCAAGATGACAGGGCAGGTTCACCCCTCCACTTT. Its protein is CASSQDDRAGSPLHF.

The chain combines TRBV2 with TRBJ1-2; D is uncertain. Germline V lookup: CDR1 SNHLY, CDR2 FYNNEI. V was shortened by 5 bases and J by 0 bases, with 13 bases between the two germline ends. The CDR3 is made up of 15 amino acids. The CDR3 sequence is CASSFFGSSNYGYTF. CDR3 in DNA: TGTGCCAGCAGTTTTTTTGGCAGCTCTAACTATGGCTACACCTTC.

In this sample, this clonotype turned up many times. This rearrangement joins TRBV2 to TRBJ1-1, with D possibly matching TRBD1 (5 bases). V gave up 8 bases and J gave up 3 bases, with 13 bases separating them. This CDR3 is built from 13 residues. CDR1 SNHLY and CDR2 FYNNEI come from the germline V gene. This chain's CDR3 is CASATRGDTEAFF. The CDR3 coding sequence is TGTGCCAGCGCGACCCGGGGCGACACTGAAGCTTTCTTT. The full variable domain, with the rest looked up from reference TRBV2 and TRBJ1-1, is EPEVTQTPSHQVTQMGQEVILRCVPISNHLYFYWYRQILGQKVEFLVSFYNNEISEKSEIFDDQFSVERPDGSNFTLKIRSTKLEDSAMYFCASATRGDTEAFFGQGTRLTVV.

This clonotype was seen at least ten times. The gene calls are TRBV6-6 and TRBJ2-5, with 13 bases lining up with TRBD2. V was pared by 6 bases and J by 4 bases, with 5 bases of the junction left unmatched. The CDR3 consists of 15 residues. Germline V CDR1 and CDR2: MNHNY, SVGAGI (reference sequence). The CDR3 is CASSRRTSGRETQYF. CDR3 DNA: TGTGCCAGCAGCCGACGGACTAGCGGGAGAGAGACCCAGTACTTC.

The chain links TRBV7-2 to TRBJ2-7, with 7 bases fitting TRBD1. Germline assignment: CDR1 SGHTA and CDR2 FQGNSA. CDR3 length: 15 residues. Unmatched junction bases numbered 4, after V lost 2 bases and J lost 0 bases. The CDR3 bases are TGTGCCAGCAGCTTAATAACAGGGGCCTCCTACGAGCAGTACTTC. It is translated as CASSLITGASYEQYF.

This clonotype was seen a single time. The chain couples TRBV5-1 to TRBJ2-7; D might be TRBD1 (7 bases). The CDR3 spans 14 residues. V dropped 4 bases and J dropped 6 bases, with 17 bases sitting between them. CDR1 is SGHRS and CDR2 is YFSETQ in the germline V gene. The DNA of the CDR3 is TGCGCCAGCAGCGGGCGGGACAGTAGCGGCGAGCAGTACTTC. Residues: CASSGRDSSGEQYF.

CDR3 protein: CASSDPNRISYEQYF. The CDR3 DNA follows: TGTGCCAGCAGTGATCCCAACCGGATCTCCTACGAGCAGTACTTC. The chain employs TRBV2 and TRBJ2-7; D unclear. CDR1 and CDR2 (germline): SNHLY, FYNNEI. The germline V and J ends were trimmed by 3 bases and 0 bases, with 12 bases remaining between them. The CDR3 runs 15 residues.

The V and J genes are TRBV19 and TRBJ2-6; 8 positions agree with TRBD2. The V gene end was trimmed by 1 base and the J gene end by 0 bases; junction bases not matched to a gene: 2. The CDR3 contains 17 residues. From germline, CDR1 is LNHDA and CDR2 SQIVND (reference sequence). The CDR3 DNA reads TGTGCCAGTAGTATAGGCGCGGGGGGCTCTGGGGCCAACGTCCTGACTTTC. Its translation: CASSIGAGGSGANVLTF. The full variable domain, completed using reference TRBV19 and TRBJ2-6, is DGGITQSPKYLFRKEGQNVTLSCEQNLNHDAMYWYRQDPGQGLRLIYYSQIVNDFQKGDIAEGYSVSREKKESFPLTVTSAQKNPTAFYLCASSIGAGGSGANVLTFGAGSRLTVL.

The chain is built from TRBV2 and TRBJ1-2; D may be TRBD1 (6 bases). Trimming left V 3 bases short and J 8 bases short, with 13 bases between. Germline V gene lookup returns CDR1 SNHLY and CDR2 FYNNEI. CDR3 size: 13 residues. CDR3 in amino acids: CASSDLGAEGYTF. DNA for the CDR3: TGTGCCAGCAGTGATCTGGGGGCGGAAGGCTACACCTTC.

This clonotype has just a few counts. The CDR3 coding sequence is TGTGCCAGCAGTTACTCGACCTCCGGGGAGCTGTTTTTT. Translation: CASSYSTSGELFF. This chain links TRBV6-5 with TRBJ2-2; no firm D call. The germline gives CDR1 MNHEY, CDR2 SVGAGI. Trimming removed 0 bases from V and 6 bases from J, with 5 bases in between. The CDR3 sequence is 13 residues long.

The table lists this clonotype with many counts. V is TRBV2 and J is TRBJ2-7; no definite D call. The V gene's germline CDR1 is SNHLY and CDR2 FYNNEI. Trimming shortened V by 1 base and J by 4 bases, and 2 bases separated the two germline ends. The CDR3 has 11 residues. Written as DNA, the CDR3 is TGTGCCAGCAGTGAAGGGTACGAGCAGTACTTC. It encodes CASSEGYEQYF.

In its sample, this clonotype was seen a few times. The V call is TRBV20-1, the J call TRBJ2-7; 8 bases line up with TRBD2. The CDR3 is 14 residues long. Germline trimming cut 5 bases from V and 0 bases from J; bases unmatched to any gene: 6. Per the germline V gene, CDR1 is DFQATT and CDR2 is SNEGSKA (reference sequence). The CDR3, as DNA: TGCAGTGCTGGGAGCGGGAGCCTCTCCTACGAGCAGTACTTC. It specifies CSAGSGSLSYEQYF.

This clonotype was detected a few times. This rearrangement joins TRBV20-1 to TRBJ2-2; D remains ambiguous. Trimming removed 8 bases at V and 9 bases at J, with 16 bases between. Germline CDR1 is DFQATT and CDR2 is SNEGSKA (reference sequence). The CDR3 is 12 amino acids. The CDR3 nucleotides are TGCAGTACCCGCGGTGCCGCGCGGGAGCTGTTTTTT. It specifies CSTRGAARELFF.

This rearrangement joins TRBV11-3 to TRBJ2-3; 10 bases match TRBD1. The junction had 5 bases not matched to a gene; V was cut back by 5 bases and J by 3 bases. The CDR3 consists of 15 residues. Germline-derived CDR1 and CDR2 are SGHNT and YENEEA. As DNA, the CDR3 is TGTGCCAGCAGCGAGGGACAGGGGTGGACAGATACGCAGTATTTT. Translated, it gives CASSEGQGWTDTQYF. Full variable domain (outside the CDR3, taken from reference TRBV11-3 and TRBJ2-3): EAGVVQSPRYKIIEKKQPVAFWCNPISGHNTLYWYLQNLGQGPELLIRYENEEAVDDSQLPKDRFSAERLKGVDSTLKIQPAELGDSAVYLCASSEGQGWTDTQYFGPGTRLTVL.

The rearrangement joins TRBV29-1 to TRBJ1-2, with 8 bases fitting TRBD1. This CDR3 comprises 13 residues. Germline V CDR1 and CDR2: SQVTM, ANQGSEA. The V and J ends lost 1 base and 8 bases, in that order; junction bases with no gene match: 6. The CDR3 loop is CSVEAGRGRGYTF. The CDR3 DNA reads TGCAGCGTTGAAGCAGGCAGGGGGCGAGGCTACACCTTC.

In its sample, this clonotype was seen a few times. This rearrangement joins TRBV14 to TRBJ2-5; the D call may be TRBD1 or TRBD2 (5 bases each). Germline V CDR1 and CDR2: SGHDN, FVKESK. Deletions cut 3 bases from V and 4 bases from J, with 18 bases between. CDR3 length equals 16 residues. This CDR3 is CASSQLSRAAGETQYF. CDR3 sequence (DNA): TGTGCCAGCAGCCAGTTAAGCAGGGCGGCGGGAGAGACCCAGTACTTC. The whole variable domain, remainder taken from reference TRBV14 and TRBJ2-5, is EAGVTQFPSHSVIEKGQTVTLRCDPISGHDNLYWYRRVMGKEIKFLLHFVKESKQDESGMPNNRFLAERTGGTYSTLKVQPAELEDSGVYFCASSQLSRAAGETQYFGPGTRLLVL.

On this clonotype itself: At one end the junction does not follow the germline gene, possibly because of a read error. The chain links TRBV5-1 to TRBJ2-2; 8 bases are a match to TRBD2. This CDR3 region has 16 residues. Germline V gives CDR1 SGHRS, CDR2 YFSETQ. The CDR3 DNA is TGTGCCAGCAGCTTGGTAGCGGGAAAAGAAGGCAGGGAGCTGTTTTTT. This gives the protein CASSLVAGKEGRELFF.

This clonotype came up once. The chain combines TRBV7-9 with TRBJ1-6, with D tentatively TRBD1 (6 bases). V shed 5 bases and J shed 9 bases, with 17 bases lying between them. This CDR3 region has 15 residues. Germline V CDR1 and CDR2: SEHNR, FQNEAQ (reference sequence). The CDR3 DNA reads as TGTGCCAGCAGCGACCTGGGGGGCCTTGCTTCACCCCTCCACTTT. Translation: CASSDLGGLASPLHF.

The sample holds many counts of this clonotype. CDR3 amino acids: CSVESGHSSGNTIYF. The CDR3 DNA follows: TGCAGCGTTGAGTCGGGCCACAGCTCTGGAAACACCATATATTTT. The chain combines TRBV29-1 with TRBJ1-3, with unresolved D. Germline CDR1 is SQVTM and CDR2 is ANQGSEA. CDR3 size: 15 residues. Trimming removed 3 bases from V and 0 bases from J, with 12 bases in between.

The chain carries TRBV12-3 or TRBV12-4 and TRBJ1-1; D possibly corresponds to TRBD1 (6 bases). Trimming removed 5 bases at V and 1 base at J, with 14 bases between. The CDR3 covers 15 residues. The chain's CDR3 is CASSPRGRENTEAFF. The DNA of the CDR3 is TGTGCCAGCAGTCCACGGGGGCGAGAGAACACTGAAGCTTTCTTT.

The rearrangement joins TRBV20-1 to TRBJ2-7; D is possibly TRBD1 or TRBD2 (5 bases each). CDR3 size: 14 residues. V was trimmed by 5 bases and J by 1 base, leaving 15 bases between them. The germline V gene encodes CDR1 DFQATT and CDR2 SNEGSKA (reference sequence). DNA for the CDR3: TGCAGTGCTGGGGGTGGCAGGGAATCCTACGAGCAGTACTTC. This sequence encodes CSAGGGRESYEQYF.